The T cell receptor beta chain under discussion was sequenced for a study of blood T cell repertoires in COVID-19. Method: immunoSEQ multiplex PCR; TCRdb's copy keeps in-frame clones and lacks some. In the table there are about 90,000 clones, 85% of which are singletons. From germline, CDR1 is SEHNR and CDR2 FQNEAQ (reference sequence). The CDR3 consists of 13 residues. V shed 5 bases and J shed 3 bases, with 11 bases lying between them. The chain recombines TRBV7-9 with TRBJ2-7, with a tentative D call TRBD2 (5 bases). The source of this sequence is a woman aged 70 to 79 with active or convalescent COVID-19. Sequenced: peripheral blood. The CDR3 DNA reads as TGTGCCAGCAGCGCGACCGGGGTCTACGAGCAGTACTTC. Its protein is CASSATGVYEQYF.